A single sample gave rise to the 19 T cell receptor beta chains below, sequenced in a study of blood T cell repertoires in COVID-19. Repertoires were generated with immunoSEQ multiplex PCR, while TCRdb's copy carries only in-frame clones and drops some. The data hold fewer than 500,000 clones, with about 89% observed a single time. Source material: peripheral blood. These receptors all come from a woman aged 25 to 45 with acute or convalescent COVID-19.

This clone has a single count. The CDR3 loop reads CASSLHGGQGALETQYF. DNA of the CDR3: TGTGCCAGCAGCTTACACGGGGGTCAGGGGGCGTTGGAGACCCAGTACTTC. J is TRBJ2-5 and V is TRBV11-2; 8 bases are a match to TRBD1. The ends lost 2 bases at V and 5 bases at J; junction bases unmatched: 13. There are 17 residues in the CDR3. Germline values: CDR1 SGHAT, CDR2 FQNNGV.

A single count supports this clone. CDR3 amino acids: CASSFRGANVLTF. The CDR3 DNA follows: TGTGCCAGTAGTTTCCGTGGGGCCAACGTCCTGACTTTC. This chain uses TRBV19 with TRBJ2-6; D uncertain. Germline CDR1 and CDR2: LNHDA and SQIVND (reference sequence). V was trimmed by 5 bases and J by 3 bases, leaving 5 bases between them. CDR3 size: 13 residues. Complete variable domain (other parts from reference TRBV19 and TRBJ2-6): DGGITQSPKYLFRKEGQNVTLSCEQNLNHDAMYWYRQDPGQGLRLIYYSQIVNDFQKGDIAEGYSVSREKKESFPLTVTSAQKNPTAFYLCASSFRGANVLTFGAGSRLTVL.

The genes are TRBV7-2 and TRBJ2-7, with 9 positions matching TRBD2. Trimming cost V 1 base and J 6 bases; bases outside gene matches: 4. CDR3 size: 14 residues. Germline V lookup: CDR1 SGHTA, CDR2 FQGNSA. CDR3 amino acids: CASSLVAGGSEQYF. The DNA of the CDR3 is TGTGCCAGCAGCTTAGTGGCGGGGGGGAGCGAGCAGTACTTC.

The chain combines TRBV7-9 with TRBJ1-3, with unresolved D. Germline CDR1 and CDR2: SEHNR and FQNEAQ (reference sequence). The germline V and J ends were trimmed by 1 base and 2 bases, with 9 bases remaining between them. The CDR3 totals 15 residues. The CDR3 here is CASSLVKLAGNTIYF. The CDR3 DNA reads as TGTGCCAGCAGCTTAGTGAAGTTAGCTGGAAACACCATATATTTT. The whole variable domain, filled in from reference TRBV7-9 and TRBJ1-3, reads DTGVSQNPRHKITKRGQNVTFRCDPISEHNRLYWYRQTLGQGPEFLTYFQNEAQLEKSRLLSDRFSAERPKGSFSTLEIQRTEQGDSAMYLCASSLVKLAGNTIYFGEGSWLTVV.

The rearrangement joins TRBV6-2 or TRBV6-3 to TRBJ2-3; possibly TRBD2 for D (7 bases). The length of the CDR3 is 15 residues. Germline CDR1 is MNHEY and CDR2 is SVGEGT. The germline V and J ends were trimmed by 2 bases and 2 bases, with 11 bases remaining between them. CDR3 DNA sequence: TGTGCCAGCAGTTACGCGGGGGCCAACACAGATACGCAGTATTTT. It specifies CASSYAGANTDTQYF.

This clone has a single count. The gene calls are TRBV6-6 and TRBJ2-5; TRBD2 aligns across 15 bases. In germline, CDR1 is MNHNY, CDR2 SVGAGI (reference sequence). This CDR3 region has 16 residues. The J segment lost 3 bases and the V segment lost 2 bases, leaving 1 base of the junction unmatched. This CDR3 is CASSYGLAGGEETQYF. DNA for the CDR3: TGTGCCAGCAGTTACGGACTAGCGGGGGGGGAAGAGACCCAGTACTTC.

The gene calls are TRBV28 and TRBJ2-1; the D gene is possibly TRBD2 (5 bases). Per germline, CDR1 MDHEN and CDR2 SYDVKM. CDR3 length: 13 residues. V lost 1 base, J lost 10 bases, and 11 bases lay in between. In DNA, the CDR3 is TGTGCCAGCAGTTTATCATGGTCGGGGGAGCAGTTCTTC. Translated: CASSLSWSGEQFF.

The chain's CDR3 is CATSREGGTGDEQYF. CDR3 coding DNA: TGTGCCACCAGCAGAGAAGGGGGGACAGGGGACGAGCAGTACTTC. The V gene is TRBV15, the J gene TRBJ2-7; 10 nucleotides match TRBD1. After removal of 0 bases from V and 5 bases from J, the junction contained 4 bases not matched to a gene. Germline CDR1 is LNHNV and CDR2 is YYDKDF (reference sequence). The CDR3 runs 15 residues.

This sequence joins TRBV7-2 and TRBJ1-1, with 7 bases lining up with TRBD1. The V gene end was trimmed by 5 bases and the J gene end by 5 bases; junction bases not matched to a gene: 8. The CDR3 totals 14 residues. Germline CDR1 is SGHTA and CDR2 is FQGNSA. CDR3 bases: TGTGCCAGCAGCCCCCTCAGGGGGAAGACTGAAGCTTTCTTT. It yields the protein CASSPLRGKTEAFF.

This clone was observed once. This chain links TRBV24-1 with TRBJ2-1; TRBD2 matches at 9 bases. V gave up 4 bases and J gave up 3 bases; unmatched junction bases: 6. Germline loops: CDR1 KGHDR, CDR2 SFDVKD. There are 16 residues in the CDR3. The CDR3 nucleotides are TGTGCCACCAGTGACTCGGGAGCGGGGGGCTACAATGAGCAGTTCTTC. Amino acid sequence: CATSDSGAGGYNEQFF.

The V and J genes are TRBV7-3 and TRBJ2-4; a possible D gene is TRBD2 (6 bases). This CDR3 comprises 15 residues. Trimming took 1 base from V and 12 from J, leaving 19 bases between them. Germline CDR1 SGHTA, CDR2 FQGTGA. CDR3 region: CASSLSGIQNEAQYF. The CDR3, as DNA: TGTGCCAGCAGCTTAAGCGGGATCCAAAATGAGGCTCAGTACTTC.

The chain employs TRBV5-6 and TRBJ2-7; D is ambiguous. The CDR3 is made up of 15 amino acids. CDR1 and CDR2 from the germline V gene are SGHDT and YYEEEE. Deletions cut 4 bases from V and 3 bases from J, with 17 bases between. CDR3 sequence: CASSPMGPQIYEQYF. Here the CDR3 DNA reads TGTGCCAGCAGCCCGATGGGCCCCCAGATCTACGAGCAGTACTTC. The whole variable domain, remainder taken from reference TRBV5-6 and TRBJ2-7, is DAGVTQSPTHLIKTRGQQVTLRCSPKSGHDTVSWYQQALGQGPQFIFQYYEEEERQRGNFPDRFSGHQFPNYSSELNVNALLLGDSALYLCASSPMGPQIYEQYFGPGTRLTVT.

For the CDR3, the DNA is TGTGCCAGCAGCGTCGACAGCGGGGAGCAGTACTTC. It specifies CASSVDSGEQYF. The chain links TRBV5-4 to TRBJ2-7; the D gene is possibly TRBD2 (6 bases). V was pared by 4 bases and J by 7 bases, with 12 bases between. Germline V lookup: CDR1 SGHNT, CDR2 YYREEE (reference sequence). The CDR3 runs to 12 residues.

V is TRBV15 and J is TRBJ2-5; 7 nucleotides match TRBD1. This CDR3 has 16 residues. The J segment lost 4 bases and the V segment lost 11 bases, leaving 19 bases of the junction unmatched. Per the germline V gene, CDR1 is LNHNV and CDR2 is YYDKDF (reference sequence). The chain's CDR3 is CASTLSGTARGETQYF. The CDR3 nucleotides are TGTGCCTCCACTCTATCCGGGACAGCTAGAGGAGAGACCCAGTACTTC.

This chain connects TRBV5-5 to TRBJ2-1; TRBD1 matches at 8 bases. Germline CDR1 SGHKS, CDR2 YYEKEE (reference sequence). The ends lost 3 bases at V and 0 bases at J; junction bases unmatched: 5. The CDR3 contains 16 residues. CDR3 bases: TGTGCCAGCAGCTCTGGACAGGGACACTCCTACAATGAGCAGTTCTTC. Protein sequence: CASSSGQGHSYNEQFF.

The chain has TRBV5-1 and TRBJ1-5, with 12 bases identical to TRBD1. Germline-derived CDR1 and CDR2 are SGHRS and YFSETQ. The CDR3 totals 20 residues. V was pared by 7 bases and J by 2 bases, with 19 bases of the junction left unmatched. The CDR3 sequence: CASPRSSGDRGRPGNQPQHF. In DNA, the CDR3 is TGCGCCAGCCCCCGTTCGTCCGGGGACAGGGGGCGCCCGGGCAATCAGCCCCAGCATTTT.

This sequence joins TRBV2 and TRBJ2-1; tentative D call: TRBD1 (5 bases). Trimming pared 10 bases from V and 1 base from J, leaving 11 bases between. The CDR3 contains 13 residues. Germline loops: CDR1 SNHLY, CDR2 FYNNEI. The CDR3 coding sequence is TGTGCCACCCAGGGTAGGTCCTACAATGAGCAGTTCTTC. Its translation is CATQGRSYNEQFF. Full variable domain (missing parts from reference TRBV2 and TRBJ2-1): EPEVTQTPSHQVTQMGQEVILRCVPISNHLYFYWYRQILGQKVEFLVSFYNNEISEKSEIFDDQFSVERPDGSNFTLKIRSTKLEDSAMYFCATQGRSYNEQFFGPGTRLTVL.

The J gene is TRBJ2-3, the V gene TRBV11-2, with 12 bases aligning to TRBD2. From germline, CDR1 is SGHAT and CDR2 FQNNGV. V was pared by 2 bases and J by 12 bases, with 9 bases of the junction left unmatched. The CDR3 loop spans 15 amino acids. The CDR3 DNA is TGTGCCAGCAGCTTATCTAGCGGGGGGGCCGGGGCCCAGTATTTT. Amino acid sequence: CASSLSSGGAGAQYF.

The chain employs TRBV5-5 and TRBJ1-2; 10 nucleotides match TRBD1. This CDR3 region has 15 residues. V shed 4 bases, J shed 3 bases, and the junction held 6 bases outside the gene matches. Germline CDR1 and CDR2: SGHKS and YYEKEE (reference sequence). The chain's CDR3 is CASSLGTGVDYGYTF. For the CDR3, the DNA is TGTGCCAGCAGCCTCGGGACAGGGGTTGACTATGGCTACACCTTC.